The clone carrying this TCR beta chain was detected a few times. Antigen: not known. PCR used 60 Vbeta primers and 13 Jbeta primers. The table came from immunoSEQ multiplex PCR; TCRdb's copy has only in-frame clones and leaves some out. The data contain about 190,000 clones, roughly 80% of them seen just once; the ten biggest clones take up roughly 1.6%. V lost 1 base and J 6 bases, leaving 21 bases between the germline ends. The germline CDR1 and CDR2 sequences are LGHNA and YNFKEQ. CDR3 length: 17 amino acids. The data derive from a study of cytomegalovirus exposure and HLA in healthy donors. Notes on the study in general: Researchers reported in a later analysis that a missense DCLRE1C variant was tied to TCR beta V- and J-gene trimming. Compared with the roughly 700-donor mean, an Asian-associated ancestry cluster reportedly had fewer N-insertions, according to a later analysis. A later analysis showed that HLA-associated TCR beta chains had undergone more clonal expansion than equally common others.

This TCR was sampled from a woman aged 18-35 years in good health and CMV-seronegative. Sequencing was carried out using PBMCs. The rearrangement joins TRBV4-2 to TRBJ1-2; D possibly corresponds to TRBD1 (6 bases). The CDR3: CASSQVWAGGAAHGYTF. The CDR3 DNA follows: TGTGCCAGCAGCCAAGTTTGGGCGGGGGGGGCTGCGCATGGCTACACCTTC.